The rows below give T cell receptor beta chains drawn from one sample of a study of blood T cell repertoires in COVID-19. Repertoires were generated with immunoSEQ multiplex PCR, while TCRdb's copy carries only in-frame clones and drops some. This table holds more than 300,000 clones, around 89% found once. Sequencing was done on a sample of PBMCs or T cells enriched from blood (not recorded which). The receptors were sampled from a woman aged 18-29 years who had recovered from COVID-19. CDR3s include the opening cysteine and the closing phenylalanine or tryptophan. A D gene is named only where the DNA matches it firmly. Some rows have no size entry. The others give once, few or many, or a class for an expanded clone.

>TRBJ1-1|TRBV6-5|-|-
TGTGCCAGCAGTTACGGCAGGGAAGGGACTGAAGCTTTCTTT
CASSYGREGTEAFF
>TRBJ2-1|TRBV7-6|-|TRBD2
TGTGCCAGCAGCTTAATCTTAGCGGGGGCCTCTAACCATGAGCAGTTCTTC
CASSLILAGASNHEQFF
>TRBJ1-4|TRBV19|-|-
TGTGCCAGTAGTATAGGGGGCTTGGGGGAAAAACTGTTTTTT
CASSIGGLGEKLFF
>TRBJ2-2|TRBV9|-|-
TGTGCCAGCTCCGCGCCCCCGTTTATACGTGACACCGGGGAGCTGTTTTTT
CASSAPPFIRDTGELFF
>TRBJ2-2|TRBV10-1|-|-
TGCGCCAGCAGTGGGCCGAACACCGGGGAGCTGTTTTTT
CASSGPNTGELFF
>TRBJ2-5|TRBV19|-|-
TGTGCCAGTAGTCGAGGCCAGGGAAGCGAGACCCAGTACTTC
CASSRGQGSETQYF
>TRBJ2-7|TRBV4-2|once|-
TGTGCCAGCAGCAACCGGGACTTGTCCTACGAGCAGTACTTC
CASSNRDLSYEQYF
>TRBJ2-7|TRBV6-1|-|TRBD1
TGTGCCAGCAGTGAGCGACAGGGAGTCTACGAGCAGTACTTC
CASSERQGVYEQYF
>TRBJ2-1|TRBV12-5|-|TRBD1
TGTGCTAGTGGTCTATCCCGCGGACAGGTTAGCGCCAATGAGCAGTTCTTC
CASGLSRGQVSANEQFF
>TRBJ1-5|TRBV30|-|TRBD1
TGTGCCTGGAGAGGGACAGGGGCCTATCAGCCCCAGCATTTT
CAWRGTGAYQPQHF
>TRBJ1-3|TRBV2|few|-
TGTGCCAGCACTGAGAGCTCTGGAAACACCATATATTTT
CASTESSGNTIYF
>TRBJ1-5|TRBV11-3|-|TRBD1
TGTGCCAGCAGCTTCGGGACAGGGAGCAATCAGCCCCAGCATTTT
CASSFGTGSNQPQHF
>TRBJ2-3|TRBV7-8|-|TRBD2
TGTGCCAGCAGCTTAGTACTAGCGGGCGTCAGTAGCACAGATACGCAGTATTTT
CASSLVLAGVSSTDTQYF
>TRBJ2-1|TRBV7-9|-|TRBD2
TGTGCCAGCAGCTCACCGGGACTACCCGAGCAGTTCTTC
CASSSPGLPEQFF
>TRBJ1-6|TRBV18|-|TRBD1
TGTGCCAGCTCGCGGACAGGGGCTAATTCACCCCTCCACTTT
CASSRTGANSPLHF
>TRBJ2-1|TRBV19|few|TRBD2
TGTGCCAGTAGCGGCGGGGGGGACTACAATGAGCAGTTCTTC
CASSGGGDYNEQFF
>TRBJ2-1|TRBV6-5|-|-
TGTGCCAGCAGCAGGGGAATTGGTGAGCAGTTCTTC
CASSRGIGEQFF
>TRBJ1-2|TRBV6-5|once|TRBD1
TGTGCCAGCAGTCCTACAACAGGGGATGGCTACACCTTC
CASSPTTGDGYTF
>TRBJ2-7|TRBV27|once|-
TGTGCCAGCAGTACAAACAGGGCCTCCCACACCTACGAGCAGTACTTC
CASSTNRASHTYEQYF
>TRBJ1-3|TRBV18|-|-
TGTGCCAGCTCACCGGGGGAACACCGGGGGTCTGGAAACACCATATATTTT
CASSPGEHRGSGNTIYF
>TRBJ1-1|TRBV9|-|TRBD1
TGTGCCAGCAGCGTAGATCGACAGGGGAGCGGCACTGAAGCTTTCTTT
CASSVDRQGSGTEAFF
>TRBJ2-2|TRBV7-9|-|-
TGTGCCAGCAGCTTAAATGCAGGGGGGCCCGGGGAGCTGTTTTTT
CASSLNAGGPGELFF
>TRBJ1-4|TRBV7-9|-|TRBD1
TGTGCCAGCAGCGGGTGGACAGGCCCCCCAGGAAAACTGTTTTTT
CASSGWTGPPGKLFF
>TRBJ1-1|TRBV24-1|-|-
TGTGCCACCAGTGATCCGGACAAGGAGGGGCACACTGAAGCTTTCTTT
CATSDPDKEGHTEAFF
>TRBJ1-3|TRBV4-1|-|-
TGCGCCAGCAGGGCATTCTCTGGAAACACCATATATTTT
CASRAFSGNTIYF
>TRBJ1-3|TRBV2|-|-
TGTGCCAGCAGTGAACGGGGGACCGGAAACACCATATATTTT
CASSERGTGNTIYF
>TRBJ2-7|TRBV27|-|-
TGTGCCAGCAGTTCAGGGTTAAAACACTACGAGCAGTACTTC
CASSSGLKHYEQYF